This T cell receptor (beta chain) was sequenced for a study of blood T cell repertoires in COVID-19 (dated by TCRdb to 2020 to 2022). In terms of the full investigation: Collaborator samples came from the United States, Italy and Spain and covered acute and convalescent phases of COVID-19. The prospective study material was composed of cDNA or gDNA derived from T cells, B-cell-depleted T cells, or PBMCs. Deeply sampled blood TCRbeta repertoires from subjects exposed to, actively infected with, or recovered from COVID-19 were included in the dataset. A freely available public database, intended as a resource for researchers studying the immune response to SARS-CoV-2, is where the repertoires were released. Samples were obtained from the ongoing ImmuneRACE study (first 160 participants) and from about 1,300 subjects provided by 6 global collaborators. Sample metadata almost always included a de-identified subject ID, COVID-19 status, age in years and sex. Where HLA class I and class II types were available, the types were taken from metadata supplied by the sample provider, not from assay-based typing. Study-level results and caveats: The quantity of clinical and demographic metadata differed by source and by participant and was supplied without curation.

TCRbeta CDR3 regions were amplified from genomic DNA by means of the immunoSEQ Assay, a bias-controlled multiplex PCR. Per the source publication's procedure: Within the assay, amplification of reference gene primers was used to estimate how many nucleated cells each sample contained. To quantify the absolute abundance of each unique TCRbeta CDR3 rearrangement, sequence reads were collapsed and filtered. For each sample, productive Simpson clonality was calculated as the square root of Simpson's diversity index over productive rearrangements. TCRdb holds this immuneACCESS table with in-frame rearrangements only. Some clones are missing; in checked studies, unresolved V genes explain under half, and the rest has no known cause. V and J calls and clone size are as listed in that table; D and trimming were resolved from the DNA. The sample contains more than 70,000 clones, approximately 78% of them found a single time. The ten largest make up roughly a quarter of the sample.

Note on this clone: Its antigen is unknown. Per-base quality was not reported, and no clone a single base away is much larger than it.

The CDR3 runs 14 amino acids, cysteine and phenylalanine included. Only the CDR3 part of the read is kept: 42 bases, read in frame from the first base. Relative to germline, V is 3 bases shorter and J is 8 bases shorter, with 15 bases between their ends. The germline V gene encodes CDR1 SGDLS and CDR2 YYNGEE. Each collaborating institution followed its own protocols to collect whole blood in K2EDTA tubes. Collaborator samples were shipped for TCRbeta analysis as frozen whole blood, isolated PBMCs, or DNA extracted from either sample type. The receptor's source is a human donor in a cohort sampled during active COVID-19. The specimen sequenced was peripheral blood. The rearrangement joined TRBV9 to TRBJ1-5; perhaps TRBD1 is the D gene, with 5 bases matching. The nucleotide sequence reads as follows: TGTGCCAGCAGCGCCCGTGGGGCTGGGGAGCCCCAGCATTTT. Translated, this gives CASSARGAGEPQHF.